Here is one TCR beta chain with its context. Other DNA sequences of this sample code for an identical CDR3. The trim removed 6 bases at V and 5 bases at J, leaving 6 bases unmatched. The CDR3 runs 14 residues. Per the germline V gene, CDR1 is MDHEN and CDR2 is SYDVKM. Method: immunoSEQ multiplex PCR; TCRdb's copy keeps in-frame clones and lacks some. The sample contains about 100,000 clones, almost 90% of which appear only once. This entry comes from a study of blood T cell repertoires in COVID-19. The sample taken for sequencing was peripheral blood. The sequence derives from a human donor in a cohort sampled during active COVID-19. The chain couples TRBV28 to TRBJ1-1; 10 bases fit TRBD1. The CDR3 loop reads CASSRTGGVTEAFF. CDR3 sequence (DNA): TGTGCCAGCAGCCGGACAGGGGGGGTAACTGAAGCTTTCTTT.